What follows are 18 T cell receptor beta chains derived from one specimen sequenced in a study of CD8 T cells in Susac syndrome. Random hexamers were used to reverse transcribe about 0.45 to 1 ug of RNA. TCRdb re-derived calls from the immunoSEQ multiplex PCR reads in MiXCR, one entry per CDR3 protein. The sample has under 200,000 distinct CDR3 sequences; approximately 95% are singletons. The material sequenced was CD4+ T cells from PBMCs. Receptor source: a human donor in good health.

CDR3: CASSQDPRGQETQYF. CDR3 in DNA: TGTGCCAGCAGCCAAGATCCCAGGGGGCAAGAGACCCAGTACTTC. This sequence joins TRBV3-1 and TRBJ2-5, with 7 bases lining up with TRBD1. The CDR3 contains 15 residues. Germline V lookup: CDR1 LGHDT, CDR2 YNNKEL (reference sequence). Unmatched junction bases numbered 3, after V lost 0 bases and J lost 2 bases.

The chain combines TRBV19 with TRBJ1-1; possibly TRBD1 for D (5 bases). V lost 2 bases to trimming and J lost 1 base, with 14 bases between them. CDR3 length: 16 amino acids. The V gene's germline CDR1 is LNHDA and CDR2 SQIVND (reference sequence). The CDR3 reads CASSIRVAGRNTEAFF. CDR3 nucleotides: TGTGCCAGTAGTATACGTGTGGCAGGGAGGAACACTGAAGCTTTCTTT.

In DNA form, the CDR3 reads TGTGCCAGCAGCGTGACCGGGACAGCCAAAAACATTCAGTACTTC. Amino acids: CASSVTGTAKNIQYF. This chain connects TRBV9 to TRBJ2-4; D is tentatively TRBD1 or TRBD2 (5 bases each). Trimming pared 2 bases from V and 0 bases from J, leaving 9 bases between. CDR1 and CDR2 (germline): SGDLS, YYNGEE. The CDR3 runs to 15 residues.

V usage is TRBV28 and J usage is TRBJ1-6, with D possibly being TRBD1 (5 bases). V was trimmed by 7 bases and J by 9 bases, leaving 13 bases between them. The V gene's germline CDR1 is MDHEN and CDR2 SYDVKM. This CDR3 comprises 13 residues. CDR3 residues: CASIRDGGSPLHF. Here the CDR3 DNA reads TGTGCCAGCATCAGGGACGGTGGTTCACCCCTCCACTTT.

The rearrangement links TRBV6-1 to TRBJ2-7, with D unclear. The V end lost 7 bases, the J end lost 3 bases, and 7 bases lay between the germline ends. CDR1 and CDR2 from the germline V gene are MNHNS and SASEGT. The CDR3 is made up of 11 amino acids. CDR3 coding DNA: TGTGCCAGCACCCTAAACTACGAGCAGTACTTC. Protein product: CASTLNYEQYF.

The J gene is TRBJ1-1, the V gene TRBV29-1; D is unresolved. V lost 4 bases and J 6 bases, leaving 18 bases between the germline ends. The V gene's germline CDR1 is SQVTM and CDR2 ANQGSEA. There are 14 residues in the CDR3. The CDR3 sequence is CSVVVSGVAPEAFF. DNA of the CDR3: TGCAGCGTTGTTGTCAGCGGGGTTGCCCCTGAAGCTTTCTTT. The full variable domain, its missing parts supplied by reference TRBV29-1 and TRBJ1-1, is SAVISQKPSRDICQRGTSLTIQCQVDSQVTMMFWYRQQPGQSLTLIATANQGSEATYESGFVIDKFPISRPNLTFSTLTVSNMSPEDSSIYLCSVVVSGVAPEAFFGQGTRLTVV.

This rearrangement joins TRBV28 to TRBJ1-4; D may be TRBD1 (5 bases). The CDR3 is 19 residues long. Per the germline V gene, CDR1 is MDHEN and CDR2 is SYDVKM. V lost 3 bases to trimming and J lost 0 bases, with 20 bases between them. This CDR3 reads CASSLVRGRGASTNEKLFF. The CDR3 bases are TGTGCCAGCAGTTTGGTTCGGGGTAGAGGGGCTTCAACTAATGAAAAACTGTTTTTT. Full variable domain (remainder filled in from reference TRBV28 and TRBJ1-4): DVKVTQSSRYLVKRTGEKVFLECVQDMDHENMFWYRQDPGLGLRLIYFSYDVKMKEKGDIPEGYSVSREKKERFSLILESASTNQTSMYLCASSLVRGRGASTNEKLFFGSGTQLSVL.

CDR3 in DNA: TGTGCCAGCAGCCAAGACGCGACCTGGGAGACCCAGTACTTC. Translating gives CASSQDATWETQYF. This chain connects TRBV14 to TRBJ2-5; D unclear. CDR3 size: 14 residues. Trimming cost V 0 bases and J 5 bases, with 10 bases left between them. The germline gives CDR1 SGHDN, CDR2 FVKESK.

The chain uses TRBV20-1 and TRBJ2-5; D is perhaps TRBD2 (7 bases). Germline CDR1 reads DFQATT; CDR2 reads SNEGSKA (reference sequence). The CDR3 is 17 residues long. Trimming took off 0 bases at V and 0 bases at J, with 17 bases between the two ends. The CDR3 is CSARDPGGRAHQETQYF. The CDR3 DNA reads TGCAGTGCTAGAGACCCCGGGGGGCGGGCCCACCAAGAGACCCAGTACTTC.

The chain uses TRBV24-1 and TRBJ2-5; D ambiguous. Trimming pared 4 bases from V and 5 bases from J, leaving 16 bases between. The CDR3 is made up of 15 amino acids. Per germline, CDR1 KGHDR and CDR2 SFDVKD. In nucleotides, the CDR3 is TGTGCCACCAGTGACCCCCAGTTGGATCGGGAGACCCAGTACTTC. Its protein product is CATSDPQLDRETQYF.

The chain uses TRBV2 and TRBJ1-5, with 7 bases fitting TRBD1. The CDR3 totals 14 residues. The germline V gene encodes CDR1 SNHLY and CDR2 FYNNEI. Trimming took 4 bases from V and 5 from J; bases not matched to a gene: 5. In nucleotides, the CDR3 is TGTGCCAGCAGTGGGGGGACAGTTTATCAGCCCCAGCATTTT. Translating it yields CASSGGTVYQPQHF.

This chain uses TRBV28 with TRBJ1-1; D remains ambiguous. Deletions cut 4 bases from V and 10 bases from J, with 10 bases between. The CDR3 has 11 residues. The V gene's germline CDR1 is MDHEN and CDR2 SYDVKM. Here the CDR3 reads CASSSLRIAFF. In DNA form, the CDR3 reads TGTGCCAGCAGTTCACTAAGGATAGCTTTCTTT. Combining the CDR3 with reference TRBV28 and TRBJ1-1 gives the whole variable domain DVKVTQSSRYLVKRTGEKVFLECVQDMDHENMFWYRQDPGLGLRLIYFSYDVKMKEKGDIPEGYSVSREKKERFSLILESASTNQTSMYLCASSSLRIAFFGQGTRLTVV.

The chain couples TRBV29-1 to TRBJ2-3; D remains unclear. V lost 4 bases, J lost 2 bases, and 10 bases lay in between. The CDR3 sequence is 13 residues long. CDR1 and CDR2 (germline): SQVTM, ANQGSEA. The CDR3 spells CSVVGRYTDTQYF. As DNA, the CDR3 is TGCAGCGTTGTGGGCAGGTACACAGATACGCAGTATTTT.

The chain is built from TRBV28 and TRBJ2-5; TRBD1 agrees at 12 bases. Germline V gives CDR1 MDHEN, CDR2 SYDVKM. J was trimmed by 5 bases and V by 3 bases; bases with no gene match: 7. CDR3 length: 16 residues. The chain's CDR3 is CASSLGPGQGAETQYF. CDR3 sequence (DNA): TGTGCCAGCAGTTTGGGGCCGGGACAGGGGGCGGAGACCCAGTACTTC.

A single count supports this clonotype. One junction end does not reproduce the germline sequence, and a read error may be involved. The chain employs TRBV7-2 and TRBJ2-3, with 12 positions matching TRBD2. CDR1 is SGHTA and CDR2 is FQGNSA in the germline V gene. CDR3 length: 15 residues. For the CDR3, the DNA is TGTGCCAGCAGCCTAGCGGGGGGGCCGGTATATACGCAGTATTTT. Encoded protein: CASSLAGGPVYTQYF.

The genes are TRBV7-2 and TRBJ2-3; 8 bases are shared with TRBD2. Germline lookup yields CDR1 SGHTA and CDR2 FQGNSA. V lost 0 bases to trimming and J lost 5 bases; unmatched junction nucleotides: 4. The CDR3 is 15 residues long. CDR3 nucleotides: TGTGCCAGCAGCTTAGCTAGCGGGGAGTTAGATACGCAGTATTTT. Translating gives CASSLASGELDTQYF.

This chain links TRBV28 with TRBJ2-7; 12 bases are a match to TRBD2. Germline V CDR1 and CDR2: MDHEN, SYDVKM. The CDR3 sequence is 16 residues long. V shed 3 bases, J shed 3 bases, and the junction held 6 bases outside the gene matches. The CDR3 DNA reads as TGTGCCAGCAGTTTTTTACTAGCGGGGGGCGACTACGAGCAGTACTTC. Protein product: CASSFLLAGGDYEQYF.

The chain uses TRBV5-4 and TRBJ2-5; 9 bases line up with TRBD2. V dropped 1 base and J dropped 0; count of bases not matched to a gene: 4. Germline V gene data show CDR1 as SGHNT and CDR2 as YYREEE (reference sequence). The CDR3 runs 16 residues. The CDR3 DNA reads as TGTGCCAGCAGCTTGCAGCGGGGGGTCTACCAAGAGACCCAGTACTTC. Translated, it gives CASSLQRGVYQETQYF. The complete variable domain, with remaining parts taken from reference TRBV5-4 and TRBJ2-5, reads ETGVTQSPTHLIKTRGQQVTLRCSSQSGHNTVSWYQQALGQGPQFIFQYYREEENGRGNFPPRFSGLQFPNYSSELNVNALELDDSALYLCASSLQRGVYQETQYFGPGTRLLVL.